This TCR beta chain was recorded in a study of cytomegalovirus exposure and HLA in healthy donors. The CDR3 covers 15 residues. V lost 7 bases, J lost 5 bases, and 20 bases lay in between. From germline, CDR1 is MNHEY and CDR2 SVGAGI. The PCR was carried out with 60 Vbeta primers and 13 Jbeta primers. TCRdb's table, derived via immunoSEQ multiplex PCR, lists solely in-frame clones and lacks some. The table shows around 200,000 clones, with approximately 85% occurring only once. A note on this clone: Its matching antigen is unknown.

Study findings and constraints: Clonal expansion was found to be greater in HLA-associated TCR beta chains than in equally common others in a later analysis. Later analysis showed TCR association rates varying by HLA locus, highest for DRB1 and lowest for HLA-C. Cytomegalovirus-associated TCR beta chains were listed, numbering 150 to 200.

The genes are TRBV6-5 and TRBJ1-1, with a possible D match to TRBD1 (6 bases). Sequenced material: PBMCs. The clonotype comes from a woman aged 45 to 65 in good health and CMV-seronegative. The CDR3 nucleotides are TGTGCCAGCACCCTATTCACAGGGCCGGGGACTGAAGCTTTCTTT. Encoded protein: CASTLFTGPGTEAFF.